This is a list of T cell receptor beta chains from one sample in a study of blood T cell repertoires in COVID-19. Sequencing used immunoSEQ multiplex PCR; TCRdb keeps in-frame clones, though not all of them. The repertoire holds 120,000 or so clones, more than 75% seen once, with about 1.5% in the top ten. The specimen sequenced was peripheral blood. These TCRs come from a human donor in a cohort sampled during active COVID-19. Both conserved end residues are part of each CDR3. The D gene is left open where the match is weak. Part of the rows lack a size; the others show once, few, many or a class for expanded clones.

CDR3nt: TGTGCCAGCAGCTTAGAATGGTCCCTAGCGGGGGTCAAAACTGAGCAGTTCTTC; CDR3aa: CASSLEWSLAGVKTEQFF; v_gene: TRBV7-2; abundance: once; j_gene: TRBJ2-1; d_gene: TRBD2
CDR3nt: TGTGCCAGCAGTCCCGGACAGAACTACGAGCAGTACTTC; CDR3aa: CASSPGQNYEQYF; v_gene: TRBV28; abundance: NA; j_gene: TRBJ2-7; d_gene: NA
CDR3nt: TGTGCTAGTGGTTTTCTCGCACTCCTAATAGCCAAAAACATTCAGTACTTC; CDR3aa: CASGFLALLIAKNIQYF; v_gene: TRBV12-5; abundance: NA; j_gene: TRBJ2-4; d_gene: NA
CDR3nt: TGTGCCAGCAGCTTAAATGACAGGGACAATTCACCCCTCCACTTT; CDR3aa: CASSLNDRDNSPLHF; v_gene: TRBV7-9; abundance: NA; j_gene: TRBJ1-6; d_gene: TRBD1
CDR3nt: TGTGCCAGCACCGGACAGACGTTCTATAATTCACCCCTCCACTTT; CDR3aa: CASTGQTFYNSPLHF; v_gene: TRBV28; abundance: NA; j_gene: TRBJ1-6; d_gene: NA
CDR3nt: TGTGCCAGCAGTGGAGGTGGCGGGGGCGCGTCTGAAAAACTGTTTTTT; CDR3aa: CASSGGGGGASEKLFF; v_gene: TRBV6-1; abundance: NA; j_gene: TRBJ1-4; d_gene: NA
CDR3nt: TGTGCCAGCAGCTCCCGACAGGGGCGTACGGAGACCCAGTACTTC; CDR3aa: CASSSRQGRTETQYF; v_gene: TRBV7-9; abundance: NA; j_gene: TRBJ2-5; d_gene: TRBD1
CDR3nt: TGTGCCAGTAGTCCCCGACAGGGGGCCGCAAATTCACCCCTCCACTTT; CDR3aa: CASSPRQGAANSPLHF; v_gene: TRBV19; abundance: NA; j_gene: TRBJ1-6; d_gene: TRBD1
CDR3nt: TGTGCTAGCAGCTTAGGTGTTGGTAGCAATGAGCAGTTCTTC; CDR3aa: CASSLGVGSNEQFF; v_gene: TRBV7-7; abundance: NA; j_gene: TRBJ2-1; d_gene: NA
CDR3nt: TGCGCCAGCAGCCCCAGGCCTAGCGGGGGGGCCGGAGGGAGTGAGCAGTTCTTC; CDR3aa: CASSPRPSGGAGGSEQFF; v_gene: TRBV5-1; abundance: NA; j_gene: TRBJ2-1; d_gene: TRBD2
CDR3nt: TGTGCCAGCAGCCAATCATACAGGGCCCCGAGGGAGCTGTTTTTT; CDR3aa: CASSQSYRAPRELFF; v_gene: TRBV28; abundance: once; j_gene: TRBJ2-2; d_gene: NA
CDR3nt: TGTGCCAGCAGCCCTAGCGTAGGCACCGGGGAGCTGTTTTTT; CDR3aa: CASSPSVGTGELFF; v_gene: TRBV7-2; abundance: NA; j_gene: TRBJ2-2; d_gene: NA
CDR3nt: TGCGCCAGCAGCCCGCCCGGCGGGGTGATAGATACGCAGTATTTT; CDR3aa: CASSPPGGVIDTQYF; v_gene: TRBV5-1; abundance: NA; j_gene: TRBJ2-3; d_gene: NA
CDR3nt: TGTGCCAGCAGTTCCCAACGACTAGCGGGGGGGTTTCACAATGAGCAGTTCTTC; CDR3aa: CASSSQRLAGGFHNEQFF; v_gene: TRBV6-2/TRBV6-3; abundance: NA; j_gene: TRBJ2-1; d_gene: TRBD2
CDR3nt: TGTGCCAGCAGTCCCAACGCACTGCGGGATCAGCCCCAGCATTTT; CDR3aa: CASSPNALRDQPQHF; v_gene: TRBV6-6; abundance: NA; j_gene: TRBJ1-5; d_gene: NA
CDR3nt: TGTGCCAGCACCAACGGACAGGGCAGGTTGAGGACCCAGTACTTC; CDR3aa: CASTNGQGRLRTQYF; v_gene: TRBV18; abundance: NA; j_gene: TRBJ2-5; d_gene: TRBD1
CDR3nt: TGCGCCAGCAGCTTAAGTCGGGACTCTGGAAACACCATATATTTT; CDR3aa: CASSLSRDSGNTIYF; v_gene: TRBV5-1; abundance: NA; j_gene: TRBJ1-3; d_gene: NA
CDR3nt: TGTGCCAGCAGCTTCGGGGACAGGGAAGAGACCCAGTACTTC; CDR3aa: CASSFGDREETQYF; v_gene: TRBV5-6; abundance: once; j_gene: TRBJ2-5; d_gene: TRBD1
CDR3nt: TGTGCCAGCAGTGAAGGGGGGCGTTGGAATTCACCCCTCCACTTT; CDR3aa: CASSEGGRWNSPLHF; v_gene: TRBV6-1; abundance: few; j_gene: TRBJ1-6; d_gene: NA
CDR3nt: TGTGCCAGCAGCCGGGGGGTCGGGGAGCTGTTTTTT; CDR3aa: CASSRGVGELFF; v_gene: TRBV5-8; abundance: many; j_gene: TRBJ2-2; d_gene: TRBD2
CDR3nt: TGTGCCAGCAGAGAACAGGGGGCGGCCGGAAACACCATATATTTT; CDR3aa: CASREQGAAGNTIYF; v_gene: TRBV2; abundance: NA; j_gene: TRBJ1-3; d_gene: TRBD1
CDR3nt: TGTGCCACCAGCAGAGGACAGGGGGTGAACGAGCAGTACTTC; CDR3aa: CATSRGQGVNEQYF; v_gene: TRBV15; abundance: NA; j_gene: TRBJ2-7; d_gene: TRBD1
CDR3nt: TGCAGCGTTGGGACTAGCGGGGGATTAGCTAGCACCGGGGAGCTGTTTTTT; CDR3aa: CSVGTSGGLASTGELFF; v_gene: TRBV29-1; abundance: NA; j_gene: TRBJ2-2; d_gene: TRBD2
CDR3nt: TGTGCCAGCAGCTCCGGGGGGGAGACATCCCTCCGAGAGCAGTTCTTC; CDR3aa: CASSSGGETSLREQFF; v_gene: TRBV5-4; abundance: NA; j_gene: TRBJ2-1; d_gene: TRBD2
CDR3nt: TGCAGTGCTTTTGACAACTACGAGCAGTACTTC; CDR3aa: CSAFDNYEQYF; v_gene: TRBV20-1; abundance: NA; j_gene: TRBJ2-7; d_gene: NA
CDR3nt: TGTGCCATTCCGCTGGGCGGGAGGAACTCCTACGAGCAGTACTTC; CDR3aa: CAIPLGGRNSYEQYF; v_gene: TRBV10-3; abundance: NA; j_gene: TRBJ2-7; d_gene: TRBD2
CDR3nt: TGTGCCTGGAGTAGGGACAGTTCGAACACCGGGGAGCTGTTTTTT; CDR3aa: CAWSRDSSNTGELFF; v_gene: TRBV30; abundance: NA; j_gene: TRBJ2-2; d_gene: TRBD1
CDR3nt: TGTGCCAGCAGCTTAGGATGGCGCCAGGGTGGGGATGGCTACACCTTC; CDR3aa: CASSLGWRQGGDGYTF; v_gene: TRBV7-9; abundance: NA; j_gene: TRBJ1-2; d_gene: NA
CDR3nt: TGTGCCAGCAGCAAATCGGCCGGGACTCCGTTCTACGAGCAGTACTTC; CDR3aa: CASSKSAGTPFYEQYF; v_gene: TRBV21-1; abundance: NA; j_gene: TRBJ2-7; d_gene: NA
CDR3nt: TGCGCCAGCAGCTTTCTAGCGGGAGAAGCCAAAAACATTCAGTACTTC; CDR3aa: CASSFLAGEAKNIQYF; v_gene: TRBV5-1; abundance: NA; j_gene: TRBJ2-4; d_gene: TRBD2
CDR3nt: TGTGCCAGTAGTATACACGCCCGAAAAGCAAATACGCAGTATTTT; CDR3aa: CASSIHARKANTQYF; v_gene: TRBV19; abundance: NA; j_gene: TRBJ2-3; d_gene: NA
CDR3nt: TGTGCCAGCAGCTTGCCGTCTTACGAGCAGTACTTC; CDR3aa: CASSLPSYEQYF; v_gene: TRBV5-5; abundance: NA; j_gene: TRBJ2-7; d_gene: NA
CDR3nt: TGCGCCAGCAGCTTGGGGCAGGACAATGAGCAGTTCTTC; CDR3aa: CASSLGQDNEQFF; v_gene: TRBV5-1; abundance: NA; j_gene: TRBJ2-1; d_gene: NA
CDR3nt: TGTGCCAGCAGCCGAGGGACAGGGGGCTCTGATGGGAATGAGCAGTTCTTC; CDR3aa: CASSRGTGGSDGNEQFF; v_gene: TRBV7-9; abundance: NA; j_gene: TRBJ2-1; d_gene: TRBD1
CDR3nt: TGTGCCAGCAGCCAAGATGAACCCGGGGCCCTCCACTTT; CDR3aa: CASSQDEPGALHF; v_gene: TRBV4-2; abundance: NA; j_gene: TRBJ1-6; d_gene: NA
CDR3nt: TGCGCCAGCAGCCTGAAAGGGGCAGGGGGCGGTGAAAAACTGTTTTTT; CDR3aa: CASSLKGAGGGEKLFF; v_gene: TRBV5-1; abundance: NA; j_gene: TRBJ1-4; d_gene: TRBD1
CDR3nt: TGCAGTGCTAGTTCAAGGACAGACTATGGCTACACCTTC; CDR3aa: CSASSRTDYGYTF; v_gene: TRBV20-1; abundance: NA; j_gene: TRBJ1-2; d_gene: NA
CDR3nt: TGTGCCAGCAGCAACCAATTGACGGGTAATGAAAAACTGTTTTTT; CDR3aa: CASSNQLTGNEKLFF; v_gene: TRBV28; abundance: NA; j_gene: TRBJ1-4; d_gene: NA
CDR3nt: TGTGCCAGCAGCTTTAGGGACAGGGGCCGGGAGACCCAGTACTTC; CDR3aa: CASSFRDRGRETQYF; v_gene: TRBV7-9; abundance: NA; j_gene: TRBJ2-5; d_gene: TRBD1
CDR3nt: TGTGCCAGCAGTCTGAGAAACTATGGCTACACCTTC; CDR3aa: CASSLRNYGYTF; v_gene: TRBV12-3/TRBV12-4; abundance: NA; j_gene: TRBJ1-2; d_gene: NA
CDR3nt: TGTGCCAGCAGCTTATCATACCTATCCTACGAGCAGTACTTC; CDR3aa: CASSLSYLSYEQYF; v_gene: TRBV11-2; abundance: NA; j_gene: TRBJ2-7; d_gene: NA
CDR3nt: TGTGCCAGCAGCCCTGCTAGCGGCACAGATACGCAGTATTTT; CDR3aa: CASSPASGTDTQYF; v_gene: TRBV5-6; abundance: NA; j_gene: TRBJ2-3; d_gene: NA
CDR3nt: TGTGCCAGCAGTTTATCCCTGACTAGTAGATATGAGCAGTTCTTC; CDR3aa: CASSLSLTSRYEQFF; v_gene: TRBV27; abundance: NA; j_gene: TRBJ2-1; d_gene: NA
CDR3nt: TGTGCCAGCTCACCAATTAGCTCCTACAATGAGCAGTTCTTC; CDR3aa: CASSPISSYNEQFF; v_gene: TRBV18; abundance: NA; j_gene: TRBJ2-1; d_gene: NA
CDR3nt: TGCGCCAGCAGCCAAGATCGGGCTAGCGGGGGGCACCAAGAGACCCAGTACTTC; CDR3aa: CASSQDRASGGHQETQYF; v_gene: TRBV4-1; abundance: NA; j_gene: TRBJ2-5; d_gene: TRBD2
CDR3nt: TGTGCCAGCAAACAGGGCTGGGGCGGTAGCACAGATACGCAGTATTTT; CDR3aa: CASKQGWGGSTDTQYF; v_gene: TRBV4-2; abundance: NA; j_gene: TRBJ2-3; d_gene: NA
CDR3nt: TGTGCCAGCAGTGAGGCCCCGGGGGTCACTGAAGCTTTCTTT; CDR3aa: CASSEAPGVTEAFF; v_gene: TRBV6-4; abundance: NA; j_gene: TRBJ1-1; d_gene: NA
CDR3nt: TGTGCCACCAGCAGAGGGGGGACAGGGAGGCCGTTGGCGCAGTATTTT; CDR3aa: CATSRGGTGRPLAQYF; v_gene: TRBV15; abundance: NA; j_gene: TRBJ2-3; d_gene: TRBD1
CDR3nt: TGTGCCAGCAGCCCGGGGGGAACTCGACTCCAAGAGACCCAGTACTTC; CDR3aa: CASSPGGTRLQETQYF; v_gene: TRBV5-4; abundance: NA; j_gene: TRBJ2-5; d_gene: TRBD2
CDR3nt: TGTGCCAGCAGCTTACTAGCGGGTGGGGATCTCGAGCAGTACTTC; CDR3aa: CASSLLAGGDLEQYF; v_gene: TRBV11-2; abundance: NA; j_gene: TRBJ2-7; d_gene: TRBD2
CDR3nt: TGTGCCAGCAGCTCGTCCTGGACAGGGGGCAGGAACACTGAAGCTTTCTTT; CDR3aa: CASSSSWTGGRNTEAFF; v_gene: TRBV7-9; abundance: once; j_gene: TRBJ1-1; d_gene: TRBD1
CDR3nt: TGTGCCAGCAGTTTCGGGGGGAGTCTCGACGAGCAGTACTTC; CDR3aa: CASSFGGSLDEQYF; v_gene: TRBV28; abundance: NA; j_gene: TRBJ2-7; d_gene: TRBD2
CDR3nt: TGTGCCACCCAAGGGACAACCAACACCGGGGAGCTGTTTTTT; CDR3aa: CATQGTTNTGELFF; v_gene: TRBV28; abundance: NA; j_gene: TRBJ2-2; d_gene: NA
CDR3nt: TGTGCCAGCAGTGAAGCGTCGATGAGGGATACGCAGTATTTT; CDR3aa: CASSEASMRDTQYF; v_gene: TRBV6-1; abundance: NA; j_gene: TRBJ2-3; d_gene: NA
CDR3nt: TGTGCCAGTAGTATAGTAGCGGGGGGAGGGAATGAGCAGTTCTTC; CDR3aa: CASSIVAGGGNEQFF; v_gene: TRBV19; abundance: NA; j_gene: TRBJ2-1; d_gene: TRBD2